This TCR beta chain was captured in a study of blood T cell repertoires in COVID-19. Study-wide context: PBMCs, B-cell-depleted T cells, or T cells were the source of the cDNA or gDNA that made up the material.

V was pared by 5 bases and J by 1 base, with 11 bases between. CDR3 size: 14 residues. Germline V gene sequence: CDR1 MGHDK, CDR2 SYGVNS. Per the original methods: Amplification with reference gene primers provided the estimates of nucleated cell counts. Only in-frame clones appear in the TCRdb table, and some are missing; sequencing was by immunoSEQ multiplex PCR. The V and J calls and clone size are taken from that table; D and trimming were inferred from the DNA. The table records about 220,000 clones, about 88% of them present only once. This chain uses TRBV25-1 with TRBJ1-1, with a weak D call TRBD1 (6 bases). This TCR was sampled from a woman aged 25 to 39 who had recovered from COVID-19. The sequencing sample was made of PBMCs or T cells enriched from blood (not recorded which). CDR3 region: CASSIQGRNTEAFF. In DNA form, the CDR3 reads TGTGCCAGCAGTATTCAGGGGCGGAACACTGAAGCTTTCTTT. Full variable domain (missing parts from reference TRBV25-1 and TRBJ1-1): EADIYQTPRYLVIGTGKKITLECSQTMGHDKMYWYQQDPGMELHLIHYSYGVNSTEKGDLSSESTVSRIRTEHFPLTLESARPSHTSQYLCASSIQGRNTEAFFGQGTRLTVV.